Listed below are T cell receptor beta chains from one sample, sequenced in a study of cytomegalovirus exposure and HLA in healthy donors. Assay: immunoSEQ multiplex PCR; the TCRdb copy retains only in-frame clones and omits some. This table holds around 180,000 clones, about four fifths found once. Sequenced material: PBMCs. The receptors here all came from a woman aged 50 to 65 in good health and CMV-seronegative. CDR3s include the opening cysteine and the closing phenylalanine or tryptophan. A D gene is named only where the DNA matches it firmly. Clone size is shown for a subset of rows, as once, few, many or a class of expanded clone.

cdr3_nt cdr3_aa j_call v_call clone_size d_call
TGCGCCAGCAGCTCAGGCCTCGCAGTGGACACTGAAGCTTTCTTT CASSSGLAVDTEAFF TRBJ1-1 TRBV4-3 few -
TGTGCCAGCACCGACTCGGCCGGGACAGGGGGCGGAGAGACCCAGTACTTC CASTDSAGTGGGETQYF TRBJ2-5 TRBV28 - TRBD1
TGTGCCATCAGTGAGTGGACAGGATCCTACGAGCAGTACTTC CAISEWTGSYEQYF TRBJ2-7 TRBV10-3 - TRBD1
TGTGCCAGCAGCTTAGTCGGGGTCTCTGGAAACACCATATATTTT CASSLVGVSGNTIYF TRBJ1-3 TRBV7-2 - -
TGTGCCAGCAGTTCCTTAGCGGGAGGATCCAGGTACCAAGAGACCCAGTACTTC CASSSLAGGSRYQETQYF TRBJ2-5 TRBV28 - TRBD2
TGTGCCAGCAGCGTAGTGGTAGCGGGAACCGGGGAGCTGTTTTTT CASSVVVAGTGELFF TRBJ2-2 TRBV9 - TRBD2
TGTGCCTGCCGGGGGAGCTCCTACAATGAGCAGTTCTTC CACRGSSYNEQFF TRBJ2-1 TRBV6-6 - -
TGTGCCAGCAGCTTATCGGTCCGGACAGCCATAGATGAGCAGTACTTC CASSLSVRTAIDEQYF TRBJ2-5 TRBV7-8 once -
TGCAGCGTTTGGACAAATGAGCAGTACTTC CSVWTNEQYF TRBJ2-5 TRBV29-1 - -
TGCGCCAGCAGCCAAGGGGGAGGCGCGAACACCGGGGAGCTGTTTTTT CASSQGGGANTGELFF TRBJ2-2 TRBV4-3 - -
TGTGCCAGCAGCGTAGAGAAGGGGTACGAGCAGTACTTC CASSVEKGYEQYF TRBJ2-7 TRBV9 few -
TGTGCCAGCAGTGAGATGAGCGGTTCCTACAATGAGCAGTTCTTC CASSEMSGSYNEQFF TRBJ2-1 TRBV2 - -
TGTGCCAGCAGTCAAAGACTAGCGGGAGCGAGAGAGCAGTACTTC CASSQRLAGAREQYF TRBJ2-7 TRBV28 - TRBD2
TGTGCCAGCAGCTTCCTAGCGGGGAAGAATGAGCAGTTCTTC CASSFLAGKNEQFF TRBJ2-1 TRBV11-2 - TRBD2
TGTGCCACCAGCAGAGATAGGAGGAAATGGGACACTAAAGCTTTCTTT CATSRDRRKWDTKAFF TRBJ1-1 TRBV15 - -
TGTGCCAGCTCACCGGGACTAGCGGGACCCCACGAGCAGTACTTC CASSPGLAGPHEQYF TRBJ2-7 TRBV18 few TRBD2
TGTGCCAGTAGTAGAGGCGGTTCCTACGAGCAGTACTTC CASSRGGSYEQYF TRBJ2-7 TRBV19 - -
TGTGCCAGCAGCGCTAGAGGGGGAGCCGCAGCGGGGTCCACAGATACGCAGTATTTT CASSARGGAAAGSTDTQYF TRBJ2-3 TRBV9 - -
TGCAGCGCCTGTGTAGGGGCAACTAATGAAAAACTGTTTTTT CSACVGATNEKLFF TRBJ1-4 TRBV29-1 - -
TGTGCCAGCAGCCAAGAGGACGGGGGGAACACTGAAGCTTTCTTT CASSQEDGGNTEAFF TRBJ1-1 TRBV4-2 - -
TGTGCCAGCAGCCACGGGGTAGTGAGCTATGGCTACACCTTC CASSHGVVSYGYTF TRBJ1-2 TRBV2 once -
TGCGCCAGCAGCCAAGAGGAGGGCACCTACGAGCAGTACTTC CASSQEEGTYEQYF TRBJ2-7 TRBV4-3 - -
TGCGCCAGCAGCTACGGGGACACTGAAGAGACCCAGTACTTC CASSYGDTEETQYF TRBJ2-5 TRBV5-1 - -
TGTGCCAGCAGCCGGGACTCCGACACCGGGGAGCTGTTTTTT CASSRDSDTGELFF TRBJ2-2 TRBV7-9 - -
TGCGCCAGCAGCGTAAACCCCGGGGACTACGAGCAGTACTTC CASSVNPGDYEQYF TRBJ2-7 TRBV5-1 - -
TGCAGCGCTGGTGAGGGAGCGAAAGGGACTGAAGCTTTCTTT CSAGEGAKGTEAFF TRBJ1-1 TRBV29-1 - -
TGTGCCAGCAGCCAAGGGAAGGACAGGCATACGTATTTT CASSQGKDRHTYF TRBJ2-3 TRBV14 once TRBD1
TGTGCCAGTAGAGGGACTCTAGGCGATGGCTACACCTTC CASRGTLGDGYTF TRBJ1-2 TRBV27 - -
TGTGCCAGCAGTTATAAAAGGGGGTTAGGCACTGAAGCTTTCTTT CASSYKRGLGTEAFF TRBJ1-1 TRBV7-2 - -
TGTGCCAGCCATGGGGAGGGGAGAACTGAAGCTTTCTTT CASHGEGRTEAFF TRBJ1-1 TRBV19 - -
TGTGCCAGCAGCCCGCGATCCGGGACTCTCTACGAGCAGTACTTC CASSPRSGTLYEQYF TRBJ2-7 TRBV7-8 - -
TGTGCAGGGCGGGAGGGCCGGGACGAGCAGTACTTC CAGREGRDEQYF TRBJ2-7 TRBV15 - TRBD2
TGCGCCAGCAGCCAAGAACGGCGGGGCGCGAGAGGCAATGAGCAGTTCTTC CASSQERRGARGNEQFF TRBJ2-1 TRBV4-3 - -
TGTGCCAGCAGTTACTCCCTCGGACAGGGGAGCTACGAGCAGTACTTC CASSYSLGQGSYEQYF TRBJ2-7 TRBV6-5 - TRBD1
TGTGCCAGCTCAACGAGGCCTGAGACCCAGTACTTC CASSTRPETQYF TRBJ2-5 TRBV18 - -
TGCAGCGCCACCACCCGGGACACGGACTCTGGGGCCAACGTCCTGACTTTC CSATTRDTDSGANVLTF TRBJ2-6 TRBV29-1 - -
TGTGCCAGCAGCCAAGGTCCTAGCGGGTCCTACGAGCAGTACTTC CASSQGPSGSYEQYF TRBJ2-7 TRBV4-2 - TRBD2
TGTGCCAGCAGCTCTTACTCCCTTTGGCCCGACAGGGCCAACGTCCTGACTTTC CASSSYSLWPDRANVLTF TRBJ2-6 TRBV7-2 - -
TGTGCCAGCTCACCTTCGGGACAGGGGGAGACCCAGTACTTC CASSPSGQGETQYF TRBJ2-5 TRBV18 - TRBD1
TGTGCCAGCAGCCAAACCGGGACAGGGTCGTTCAATGAGCAGTTCTTC CASSQTGTGSFNEQFF TRBJ2-1 TRBV4-2 - TRBD1
TGTGCCACCACCCCCGGGACAACGAACACCGGGGAGCTGTTTTTT CATTPGTTNTGELFF TRBJ2-2 TRBV10-3 - -
TGTGCCAGCAGCTTAGCGTCCAGGGAACCCACAGATACGCAGTATTTT CASSLASREPTDTQYF TRBJ2-3 TRBV7-9 - -
TGTGCCAGCAGCTTAGCCTTGGGCGGGGGCTTTCAAGAGACCCAGTACTTC CASSLALGGGFQETQYF TRBJ2-5 TRBV7-2 once -